This T cell receptor (beta chain) was sequenced for a study of T cells in Graves' hyperthyroidism and ophthalmopathy. The CDR3 regions of TCR beta were amplified from RNA transcripts. Carried out on the TCR CDR3, a first-round RT-PCR used the HTBI primer set. Each CDR3 protein is one row after TCRdb ran MiXCR on the multiplex PCR reads. Altogether around 350,000 distinct CDR3 sequences are present, about 15% being singletons, with the ten largest covering roughly 35%. The length of the CDR3 is 13 residues. Per germline, CDR1 SGHRS and CDR2 YFSETQ. The germline V and J ends were trimmed by 3 bases and 6 bases, with 12 bases remaining between them.

This clonotype was obtained from a woman in her 30s with Graves' hyperthyroidism that later progressed to Graves' ophthalmopathy. The chain joins TRBV5-1 to TRBJ1-2; D possibly corresponds to TRBD1 (6 bases). What was sequenced was blood. In nucleotides, the CDR3 is TGCGCCAGCAGCTCTGGGACATATCATGGCTACACCTTC. It encodes CASSSGTYHGYTF.